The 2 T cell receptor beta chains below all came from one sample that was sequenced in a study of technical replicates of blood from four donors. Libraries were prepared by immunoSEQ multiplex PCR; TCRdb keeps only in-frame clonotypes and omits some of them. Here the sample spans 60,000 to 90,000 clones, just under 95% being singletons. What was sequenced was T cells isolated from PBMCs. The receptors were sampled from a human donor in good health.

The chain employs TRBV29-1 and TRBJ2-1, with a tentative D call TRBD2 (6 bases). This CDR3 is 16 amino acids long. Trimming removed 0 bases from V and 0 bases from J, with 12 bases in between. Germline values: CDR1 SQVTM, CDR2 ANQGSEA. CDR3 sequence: CSVEDRGGDSYNEQFF. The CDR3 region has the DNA TGCAGCGTTGAAGATCGGGGCGGGGACTCCTACAATGAGCAGTTCTTC.

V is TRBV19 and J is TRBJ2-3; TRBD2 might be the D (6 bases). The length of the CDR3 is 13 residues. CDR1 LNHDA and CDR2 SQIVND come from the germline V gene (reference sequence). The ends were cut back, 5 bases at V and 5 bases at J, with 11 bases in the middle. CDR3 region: CASSRERKDTQYF. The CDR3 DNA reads TGTGCCAGTAGTCGGGAGAGGAAAGATACGCAGTATTTT.